The TCR beta chain described here comes from a study of response to subunit inactivated influenza vaccine. Study outcomes and limitations: Authors suggested few new T cells are recruited by each seasonal influenza vaccination.

This clonotype came up a few times. Its target is unknown. The V and J ends lost 4 bases and 7 bases, in that order; junction bases with no gene match: 3. The CDR3 extends over 13 amino acids. The germline V gene has CDR1 SQVTM and CDR2 ANQGSEA. TCRdb re-called the RT-PCR reads through MiXCR, storing one row per CDR3 protein. Here the sample spans more than 150,000 distinct CDR3 sequences, around 9% being singletons. The sample consisted of non-naive T cells sorted from PBMCs, taken on the day of vaccination. This rearrangement joins TRBV29-1 to TRBJ1-5, with 11 bases aligning to TRBD1. The sequence came from a middle-aged man who received an inactivated influenza vaccine. The CDR3: CSVGGDRGQPQHF. The DNA of the CDR3 is TGCAGCGTTGGTGGGGACAGGGGGCAGCCCCAGCATTTT.